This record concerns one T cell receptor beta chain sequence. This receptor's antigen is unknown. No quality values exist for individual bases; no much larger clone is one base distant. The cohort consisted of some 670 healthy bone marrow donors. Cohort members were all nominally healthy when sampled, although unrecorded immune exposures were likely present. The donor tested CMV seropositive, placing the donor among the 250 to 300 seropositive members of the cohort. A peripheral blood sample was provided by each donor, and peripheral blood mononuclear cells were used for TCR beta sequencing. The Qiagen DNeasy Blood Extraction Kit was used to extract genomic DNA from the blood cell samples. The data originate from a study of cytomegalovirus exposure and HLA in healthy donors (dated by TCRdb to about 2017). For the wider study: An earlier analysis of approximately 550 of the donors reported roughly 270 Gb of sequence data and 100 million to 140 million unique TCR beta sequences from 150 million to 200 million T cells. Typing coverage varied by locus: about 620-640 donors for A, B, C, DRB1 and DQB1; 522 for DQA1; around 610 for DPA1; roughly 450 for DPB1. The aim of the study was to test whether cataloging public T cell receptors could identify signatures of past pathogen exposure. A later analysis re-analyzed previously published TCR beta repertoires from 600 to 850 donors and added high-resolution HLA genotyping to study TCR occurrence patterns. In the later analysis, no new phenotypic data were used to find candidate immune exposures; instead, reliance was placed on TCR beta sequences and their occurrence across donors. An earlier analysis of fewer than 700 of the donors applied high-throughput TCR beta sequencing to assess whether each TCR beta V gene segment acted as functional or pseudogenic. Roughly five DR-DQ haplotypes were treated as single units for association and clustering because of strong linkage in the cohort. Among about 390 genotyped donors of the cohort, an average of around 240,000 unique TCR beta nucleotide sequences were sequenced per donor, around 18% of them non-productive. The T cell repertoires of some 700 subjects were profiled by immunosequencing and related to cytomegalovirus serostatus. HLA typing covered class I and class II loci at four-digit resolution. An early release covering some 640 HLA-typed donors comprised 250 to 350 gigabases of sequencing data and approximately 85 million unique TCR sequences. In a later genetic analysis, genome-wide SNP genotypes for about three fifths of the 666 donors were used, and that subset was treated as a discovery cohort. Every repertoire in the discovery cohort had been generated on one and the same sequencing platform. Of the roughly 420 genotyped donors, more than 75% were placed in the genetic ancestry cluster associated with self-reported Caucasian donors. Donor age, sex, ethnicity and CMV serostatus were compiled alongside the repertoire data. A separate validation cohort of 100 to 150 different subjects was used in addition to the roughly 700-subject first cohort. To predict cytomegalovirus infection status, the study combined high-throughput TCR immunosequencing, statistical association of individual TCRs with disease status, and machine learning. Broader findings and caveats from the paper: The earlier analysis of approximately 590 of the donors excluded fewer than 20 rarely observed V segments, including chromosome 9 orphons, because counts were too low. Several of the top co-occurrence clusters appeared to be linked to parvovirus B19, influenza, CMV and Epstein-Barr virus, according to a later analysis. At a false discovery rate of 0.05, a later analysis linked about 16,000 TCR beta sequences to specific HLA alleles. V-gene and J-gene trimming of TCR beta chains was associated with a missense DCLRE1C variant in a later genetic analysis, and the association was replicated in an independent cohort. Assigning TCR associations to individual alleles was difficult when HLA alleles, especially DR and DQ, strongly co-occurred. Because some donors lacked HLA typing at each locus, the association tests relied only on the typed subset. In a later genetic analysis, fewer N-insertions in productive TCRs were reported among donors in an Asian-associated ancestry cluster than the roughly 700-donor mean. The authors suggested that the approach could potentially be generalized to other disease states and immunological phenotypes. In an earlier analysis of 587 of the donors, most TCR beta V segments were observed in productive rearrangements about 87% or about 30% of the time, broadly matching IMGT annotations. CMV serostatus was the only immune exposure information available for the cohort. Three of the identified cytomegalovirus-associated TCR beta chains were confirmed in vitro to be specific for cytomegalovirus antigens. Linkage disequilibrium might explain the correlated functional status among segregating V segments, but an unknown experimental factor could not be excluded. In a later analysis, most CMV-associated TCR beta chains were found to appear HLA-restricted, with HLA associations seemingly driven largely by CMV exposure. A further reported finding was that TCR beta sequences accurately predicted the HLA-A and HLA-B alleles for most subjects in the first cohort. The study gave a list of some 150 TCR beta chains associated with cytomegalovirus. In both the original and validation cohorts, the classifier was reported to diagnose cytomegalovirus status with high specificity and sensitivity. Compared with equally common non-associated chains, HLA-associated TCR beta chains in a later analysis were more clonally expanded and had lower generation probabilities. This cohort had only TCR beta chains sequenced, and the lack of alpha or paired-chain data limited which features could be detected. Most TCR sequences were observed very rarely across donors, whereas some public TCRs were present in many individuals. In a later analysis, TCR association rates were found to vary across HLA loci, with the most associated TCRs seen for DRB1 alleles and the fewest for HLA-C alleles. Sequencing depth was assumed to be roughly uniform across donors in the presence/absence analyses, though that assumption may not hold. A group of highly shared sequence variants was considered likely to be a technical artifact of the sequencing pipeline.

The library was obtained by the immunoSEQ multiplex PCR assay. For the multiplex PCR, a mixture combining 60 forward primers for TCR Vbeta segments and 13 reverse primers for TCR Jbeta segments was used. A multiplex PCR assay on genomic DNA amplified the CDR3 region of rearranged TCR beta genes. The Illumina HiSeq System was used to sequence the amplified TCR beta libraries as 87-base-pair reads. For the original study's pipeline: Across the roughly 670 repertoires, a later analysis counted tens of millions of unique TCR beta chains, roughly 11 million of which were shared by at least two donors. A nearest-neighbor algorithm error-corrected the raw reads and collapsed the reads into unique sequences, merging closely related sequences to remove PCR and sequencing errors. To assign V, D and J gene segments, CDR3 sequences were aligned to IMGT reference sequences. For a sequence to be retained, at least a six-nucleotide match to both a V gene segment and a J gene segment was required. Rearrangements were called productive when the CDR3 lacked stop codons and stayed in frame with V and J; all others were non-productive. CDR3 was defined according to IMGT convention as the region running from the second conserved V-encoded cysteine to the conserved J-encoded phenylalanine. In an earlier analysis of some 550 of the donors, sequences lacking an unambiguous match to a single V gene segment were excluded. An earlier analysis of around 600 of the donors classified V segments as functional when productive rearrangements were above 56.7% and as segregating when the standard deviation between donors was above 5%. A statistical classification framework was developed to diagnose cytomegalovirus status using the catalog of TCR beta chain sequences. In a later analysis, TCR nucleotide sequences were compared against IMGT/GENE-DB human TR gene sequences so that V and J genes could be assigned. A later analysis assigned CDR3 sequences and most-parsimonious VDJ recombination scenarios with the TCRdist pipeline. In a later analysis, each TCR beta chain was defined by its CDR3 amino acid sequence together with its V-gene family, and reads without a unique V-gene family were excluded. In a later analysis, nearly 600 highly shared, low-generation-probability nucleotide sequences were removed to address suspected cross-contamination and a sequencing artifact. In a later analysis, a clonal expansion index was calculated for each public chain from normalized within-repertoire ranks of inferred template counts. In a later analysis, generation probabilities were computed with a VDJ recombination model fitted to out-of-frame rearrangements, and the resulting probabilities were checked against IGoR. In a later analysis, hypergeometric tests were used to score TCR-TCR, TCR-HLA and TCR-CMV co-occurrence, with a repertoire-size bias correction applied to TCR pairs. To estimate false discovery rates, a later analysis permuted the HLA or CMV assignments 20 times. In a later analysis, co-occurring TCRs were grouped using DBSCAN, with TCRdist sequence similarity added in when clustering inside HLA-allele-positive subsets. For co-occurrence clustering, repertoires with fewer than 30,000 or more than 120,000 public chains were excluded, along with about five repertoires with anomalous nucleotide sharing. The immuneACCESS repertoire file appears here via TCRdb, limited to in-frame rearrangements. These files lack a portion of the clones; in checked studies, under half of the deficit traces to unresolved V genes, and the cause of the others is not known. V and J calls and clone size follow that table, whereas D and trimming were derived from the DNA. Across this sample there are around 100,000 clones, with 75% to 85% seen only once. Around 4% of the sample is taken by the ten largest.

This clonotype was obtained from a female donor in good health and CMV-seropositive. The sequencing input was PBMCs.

The CDR3 amino acid sequence is: CASCLGQGVRAFF. The DNA reads as follows: TGTGCCAGCTGCCTGGGACAGGGGGTAAGAGCTTTCTTT. The V and J genes are TRBV6-1 and TRBJ1-1, and 11 bases in between align with TRBD1. Its CDR3 holds 13 amino acids, cysteine through phenylalanine. Only the CDR3 DNA stays, 39 bases, in frame from base 1. V is trimmed back by 8 bases and J by 10 bases, and the junction contains 9 bases that no gene match accounts for. The germline V gene specifies MNHNS as CDR1 and SASEGT as CDR2.